This entry is about one T cell receptor (beta chain). Its cognate antigen is unknown. V was shortened by 0 bases and J by 3 bases, with 20 bases between the two germline ends. Germline V gene sequence: CDR1 GTSNPN, CDR2 SVGIG (reference sequence). This CDR3 has 17 amino acids. This sample was included in a study of beta chain features in type 1 diabetes. Study-level results: Among patients with Type 1 diabetes, TCRB CDR3s were moderately but significantly shorter in every one of the four CD4+ subsets.

TCRB transcripts that were expressed got sequenced, as all of the isolated RNA had been reverse transcribed. Profiled with immunoSEQ multiplex PCR; TCRdb holds only in-frame clones, not every one. The sample consists of more than 200,000 clones, more than 15% of them appearing once. One heparinised blood draw averaging roughly 120 mL was given by each donor. The specimen sequenced was naive CD4+ T cells from blood. The sequence derives from a man in his thirties or forties with type 1 diabetes. V is TRBV30 and J is TRBJ1-2; D gene ambiguous. The CDR3 nucleotides are TGTGCCTGGAGTGTTATTCGCAAGACAAGCAACTACTATGGCTACACCTTC. This gives the protein CAWSVIRKTSNYYGYTF.